This TCR beta chain was sequenced in a study of CD8 T cells in Susac syndrome (dated by TCRdb to between 2019 and 2020). Broadly, across the study: The study used repertoire sequencing to test whether antigen drove CD8+ T cell activation and differentiation in Susac syndrome. CD8+ T cell repertoire clonality was compared between about a dozen healthy donors, approximately 14 Susac syndrome patients and 15 multiple sclerosis patients. On the study overall, not on this receptor specifically: The TCR sequencing and HLA analysis was acknowledged to have included a relatively small number of individuals.

Peripheral blood CD8+ and CD4+ T cells from healthy donors, Susac syndrome patients and multiple sclerosis patients were profiled using high-throughput TCR beta sequencing. Treatment-naive patients with stable or active relapsing-remitting disease fulfilling revised McDonald criteria were used as multiple sclerosis controls. Bulk CD8+ and CD4+ T cells were purified by magnetic negative isolation, whereas CD8+ TEMRA cells were enriched by FACS. Blood was collected in EDTA tubes and processed within 24 hours, with PBMCs isolated through density gradient centrifugation. PBMCs intended for TCR sequencing were cryopreserved in liquid nitrogen and thawed later in a water bath at 37 degrees C. A purity of at least 90% was achieved for sorted or isolated CD4+, CD8+ and CD8+ TEMRA cells. Note on this clonotype: Its antigen target is currently unknown. Base qualities are not provided; no much larger clone lies one nucleotide away.

RNA was extracted using the RNeasy kit, and about 0.45 to 1 ug of the RNA was reverse transcribed with random hexamers. TCR beta CDR3 regions were amplified with the immunoSEQ multiplex PCR assay covering 54 Vbeta and 13 Jbeta segments. To correct PCR amplification bias, a synthetic template baseline was used for both primer optimization and computational correction. The original pipeline was this. Only productive sequences were kept, with reads annotated to V, D and J genes according to IMGT and analyzed in immunoSEQ Analyzer. Clonality was computed as one minus Shannon entropy normalized by log2 of the number of productive unique sequences. For each patient and control, public and private clones were evaluated within the 100 most prevalent clones. Susac-specific clones were defined as absent from healthy and MS cohorts, about 1,100 published viral clones and other ImmuneACCESS disease sequences. TCRdb reworked the public reads: Q25 trimming with fastp, MiXCR clone assembly, productive beta chains retained. All rows with the same CDR3 protein become a single entry with the most common DNA and genes. The authors' filters were not applied to this entry. The sample table holds a few hundred thousand distinct CDR3 sequences, of which around 83% were seen once. The ten largest account for roughly 0.1% of the sample.

Reading from cysteine to phenylalanine, the CDR3 counts 14 amino acids. The CDR3 DNA has 42 bases and is translated from base 1. Via the germline V gene, CDR1 is SGHTS and CDR2 YDEGEE. A distance of 11 bases separates the germline ends of V and J, which lose 4 bases and 1 base respectively. Sequencing used CD8+ T cells from PBMCs. The source of this sequence is a human donor with multiple sclerosis. In this chain, TRBV5-8 is recombined with TRBJ2-5; 6 matching bases give a weak D call of TRBD2. The CDR3 here reads CASSPRGLQETQYF. The bases are TGTGCCAGCAGCCCTCGGGGACTCCAAGAGACCCAGTACTTC.